These 8 T cell receptor beta chains originate from one sample sequenced in a study of OX40 agonist ivuxolimab in advanced cancers. Clones were read by immunoSEQ multiplex PCR, and TCRdb kept only the in-frame ones, dropping some. The table lists 10,000 to 15,000 clones, 84% of them singletons. The specimen comprised CD4+ or CD8+ T cells sorted from blood, sampled in a trial of the OX40 agonist ivuxolimab. The receptor source for this set is an adult with an advanced solid tumor such as melanoma, head and neck, liver or kidney cancer.

The J gene is TRBJ2-7, the V gene TRBV19, with D possibly TRBD2 on 5 matching bases. CDR1 is LNHDA, CDR2 SQIVND, per germline (reference sequence). This CDR3 comprises 14 residues. V was shortened by 8 bases and J by 0 bases, with 14 bases between the two germline ends. The CDR3 sequence: CASSKLGISYEQYF. DNA of the CDR3: TGTGCCAGTTCGAAACTAGGAATCTCCTACGAGCAGTACTTC.

The rearrangement joins TRBV27 to TRBJ1-2; 9 bases are a match to TRBD1. This CDR3 region has 14 residues. CDR1 is MNHEY, CDR2 SMNVEV, per germline (reference sequence). V was clipped by 6 bases and J by 6 bases; unmatched bases: 8. CDR3 loop: CASSPDRGGNGYTF. As DNA, the CDR3 is TGTGCCAGCAGCCCGGACAGGGGAGGGAATGGCTACACCTTC.

The chain carries TRBV7-3 and TRBJ2-7; 7 nucleotides align to TRBD1. The trim removed 6 bases at V and 6 bases at J, leaving 8 bases unmatched. The germline V gene has CDR1 SGHTA and CDR2 FQGTGA. This CDR3 region has 13 residues. CDR3 in amino acids: CASSPGGEFEQYF. The CDR3 DNA follows: TGTGCCAGCAGTCCAGGGGGAGAGTTCGAGCAGTACTTC.

The chain employs TRBV7-8 and TRBJ2-5; 8 nucleotides line up with TRBD2. Looked up from germline, CDR1 is SGHVS and CDR2 is FQNEAQ. Trimming cost V 1 base and J 4 bases; bases outside gene matches: 14. CDR3 length: 18 residues. Written as DNA, the CDR3 is TGTGCCAGCAGCTTAGTGGATAGCGGGATAAATTGGGGAGAGACCCAGTACTTC. Encoded protein: CASSLVDSGINWGETQYF.

The rearrangement uses TRBV7-8 and TRBJ2-7; TRBD2 matches at 10 bases. The CDR3 runs 13 residues. V shed 6 bases and J 5 bases; nucleotides not matched to a gene: 4. The germline V gene encodes CDR1 SGHVS and CDR2 FQNEAQ. CDR3 amino acids: CASRTGLANEQYF. CDR3 coding DNA: TGTGCCAGCAGAACGGGACTAGCGAACGAGCAGTACTTC.

This clone has a handful of counts. The same CDR3 can be traced to other DNA sequences in this sample. The CDR3 loop is CAISGRAADPTREQYF. The CDR3 DNA reads as TGTGCCATCAGTGGTAGGGCGGCAGACCCGACGAGGGAGCAGTACTTC. The J gene is TRBJ2-7, the V gene TRBV10-3; no clear D gene. Trimming left V 4 bases short and J 7 bases short, with 23 bases between. Germline values: CDR1 ENHRY, CDR2 SYGVKD. This CDR3 is 16 amino acids long.

The chain recombines TRBV10-2 with TRBJ2-7; 7 positions agree with TRBD1. This CDR3 is built from 15 residues. The junction had 5 bases not matched to a gene; V was cut back by 0 bases and J by 3 bases. Germline loops: CDR1 WSHSY, CDR2 SAAADI. The DNA of the CDR3 is TGCGCCAGCAGTGAGTCCATTGACAGGGTCTACGAGCAGTACTTC. As protein: CASSESIDRVYEQYF.

The rearrangement links TRBV30 to TRBJ2-1; TRBD2 aligns across 13 bases. V shed 2 bases and J 8 bases; nucleotides not matched to a gene: 6. CDR1 is GTSNPN, CDR2 SVGIG, per germline (reference sequence). This CDR3 region has 15 residues. CDR3 region: CAWSPPGLAGHEQFF. The CDR3 nucleotides are TGTGCCTGGAGTCCTCCGGGACTAGCGGGACATGAGCAGTTCTTC.